This T cell receptor (beta chain) was identified in a study of T-cell memory formation after mild COVID-19. CDR3 size: 14 residues. Germline V CDR1 and CDR2: GTSNPN, SVGIG (reference sequence). Deletions cut 2 bases from V and 6 bases from J, with 14 bases between. This clonotype was counted only a few times. TCRdb reprocessed the 5' RACE reads with MiXCR, giving one entry per CDR3 protein. Among around 410,000 distinct CDR3 sequences listed, 23% were seen once. The receptor was derived from an adult woman who had mild COVID-19 (a few samples of this study predate the infection). Cell type and time point are not known. The chain couples TRBV30 to TRBJ2-1, with a tentative D call TRBD2 (6 bases). Input material: PBMCs or a T cell subset sorted from them (not recorded which). This chain's CDR3 is CAWSRGIEINEQFF. The CDR3 bases are TGTGCCTGGAGTCGCGGGATCGAAATCAATGAGCAGTTCTTC. The whole variable domain, filled in from reference TRBV30 and TRBJ2-1, reads SQTIHQWPATLVQPVGSPLSLECTVEGTSNPNLYWYRQAAGRGLQLLFYSVGIGQISSEVPQNLSASRPQDRQFILSSKKLLLSDSGFYLCAWSRGIEINEQFFGPGTRLTVL.